Shown below are 2 T cell receptor beta chains from a single sample sequenced in a study of cytomegalovirus exposure and HLA in healthy donors listed by TCRdb under 2017. Library preparation employed the immunoSEQ multiplex PCR assay. For the multiplex PCR, a mixture combining 60 forward primers for TCR Vbeta segments and 13 reverse primers for TCR Jbeta segments was used. In its TCRdb copy, this immuneACCESS table keeps in-frame sequences only and misses some clones. Where compared with another copy, unresolved V genes explain less than half of these, and the others have no known cause. The sample includes under 200,000 clones, with around nine tenths observed a single time. The ten biggest clones cover 0.85% to 1% of the sample. Sample: PBMCs. These receptors all come from a young woman in good health and CMV-seronegative.

The V gene is TRBV29-1, the J gene TRBJ2-3; TRBD1 is a possible D gene (5 bases). The germline V and J ends were trimmed by 6 bases and 6 bases, with 10 bases remaining between them. This CDR3 has 11 amino acids. Germline V gene sequence: CDR1 SQVTM, CDR2 ANQGSEA. CDR3 sequence reads: CSVASGDTQYF. The CDR3 DNA is TGCAGCGTCGCTTCAGGGGATACGCAGTATTTT.

V usage is TRBV6-1 and J usage is TRBJ1-1; 7 nucleotides line up with TRBD1. V was pared by 5 bases and J by 4 bases, with 10 bases of the junction left unmatched. The CDR3 totals 15 residues. Germline loops: CDR1 MNHNS, CDR2 SASEGT. CDR3 sequence reads: CASSLGPHRGTEAFF. CDR3 in DNA: TGTGCCAGCAGTTTAGGCCCCCACAGGGGCACTGAAGCTTTCTTT.